These T cell receptor beta chains were read from a single sample in a study of CD8 T cells in ankylosing spondylitis. From the 5' RACE reads, TCRdb called clonotypes with MiXCR, one entry per CDR3 protein. Among over 450,000 distinct CDR3 sequences, roughly 13% were seen once, and the ten largest hold approximately 7%. Sequencing was carried out using blood, either unsorted or a sorted T cell fraction (not recorded which). These receptors all come from a male donor with ankylosing spondylitis. CDR3s include the opening cysteine and the closing phenylalanine or tryptophan.

V: TRBV30; J: TRBJ1-2; CDR3: CAWIRGRVNGYTF
V: TRBV12-3/TRBV12-4; J: TRBJ2-7; CDR3: CASSLSGRGHEQYF
V: TRBV6-5; J: TRBJ2-3; CDR3: CASSSDPRQGRSTDTQYF
V: TRBV19; J: TRBJ2-7; CDR3: CASSIVGYEQYF
V: TRBV7-9; J: TRBJ2-1; CDR3: CASSLSNRLNEQFF
V: TRBV10-3; J: TRBJ1-3; CDR3: CAISEKAQNTIYF
V: TRBV12-3/TRBV12-4; J: TRBJ2-7; CDR3: CASSFGGATYEQYF
V: TRBV7-9; J: TRBJ2-7; CDR3: CASSPRGTASYEQYF
V: TRBV11-2; J: TRBJ2-1; CDR3: CASSFSGTWGFF
V: TRBV7-9; J: TRBJ2-1; CDR3: CASSLKVTYNEQFF
V: TRBV10-3; J: TRBJ2-2; CDR3: CAISGLAGDGAGELFF
V: TRBV15; J: TRBJ2-1; CDR3: CATSRDGGSNEQFF
V: TRBV20-1; J: TRBJ2-4; CDR3: CSARDPKLAGGDIQYF
V: TRBV29-1; J: TRBJ1-2; CDR3: CSVEEPGRGYGYTF
V: TRBV7-9; J: TRBJ1-2; CDR3: CASSLEGALGYTF
V: TRBV15; J: TRBJ1-6; CDR3: CATSRDSGQGISPLHF
V: TRBV20-1; J: TRBJ2-1; CDR3: CSARDQGHSSYNEQFF
V: TRBV20-1; J: TRBJ2-3; CDR3: CSAKPSTDTQYF
V: TRBV6-5; J: TRBJ1-2; CDR3: CASSSMTGGNYGYTF
V: TRBV5-1; J: TRBJ2-5; CDR3: CASTLAGGPETQYF
V: TRBV6-1; J: TRBJ1-1; CDR3: CASSVGQLINTEAFF
V: TRBV12-3/TRBV12-4; J: TRBJ1-3; CDR3: CASSFGGAGNTIYF
V: TRBV20-1; J: TRBJ1-1; CDR3: CSARDRVRGGTEAFF
V: TRBV5-1; J: TRBJ1-1; CDR3: CASKTEHTEAFF
V: TRBV7-2; J: TRBJ1-5; CDR3: CASSLSVFEGEYQPQHF
V: TRBV29-1; J: TRBJ1-2; CDR3: CSVLGGSNYGYTF
V: TRBV2; J: TRBJ2-3; CDR3: CASSGPGDTQYF
V: TRBV28; J: TRBJ2-2; CDR3: CAIDFGTGELFF
V: TRBV20-1; J: TRBJ2-2; CDR3: CSASLWDTGELFF
V: TRBV11-2; J: TRBJ2-1; CDR3: CASSPFWGSSYNEQFF
V: TRBV28; J: TRBJ2-4; CDR3: CASSRGQGYIQYF
V: TRBV29-1; J: TRBJ2-3; CDR3: CSVTVAFTDTQYF
V: TRBV7-8; J: TRBJ1-1; CDR3: CASSFRDRERAFF
V: TRBV29-1; J: TRBJ2-1; CDR3: CSVAAPEQFF
V: TRBV5-6; J: TRBJ1-1; CDR3: CASSLTLDTEAFF
V: TRBV5-1; J: TRBJ2-5; CDR3: CASSYGTTQETQYF
V: TRBV20-1; J: TRBJ2-7; CDR3: CSARGQGAYEQYF
V: TRBV20-1; J: TRBJ2-2; CDR3: CSATRGGWTGELFF
V: TRBV7-2; J: TRBJ1-5; CDR3: CASSLLRGEPQHF
V: TRBV9; J: TRBJ1-2; CDR3: CASSVEPGSRYGYTF
V: TRBV20-1; J: TRBJ2-1; CDR3: CSAPQIGGGLWGGVNEQFF
V: TRBV20-1; J: TRBJ1-4; CDR3: CSARDQATLNEKLFF
V: TRBV20-1; J: TRBJ2-7; CDR3: CSARKTGTASTGQYF
V: TRBV12-3/TRBV12-4; J: TRBJ2-2; CDR3: CASSFQAGGVIGELFF
V: TRBV7-8; J: TRBJ2-5; CDR3: CASSLNGGSGSKETQYF
V: TRBV6-1; J: TRBJ1-5; CDR3: CAYSEGYSNQPQHF
V: TRBV7-2; J: TRBJ1-5; CDR3: CASSWGGSQPQHF